Sequencing of this TCR beta chain was carried out in a study of memory CD4+ T cells and cytomegalovirus serostatus. Study-level results: 67 of 164 known CMV-associated TCRbeta sequences appeared in CD4+ memory.

How the authors handled the data: Out-of-frame sequences were removed, leaving around 2.2 million distinct TCRbeta sequences. Produced via immunoSEQ multiplex PCR; TCRdb's table is partial and in-frame only. Clonal size and the V and J genes are those of that table, whereas D and trimming came from the DNA. This sample has over 50,000 clones, with 82% found just once. Worth noting for this clone: The antigen remains unidentified.

Single viable CD3+CD4+CD8-CD45RO+ cells were sorted as the memory CD4+ T cells. Serostatus was set by detecting CMV pp150, pp28, p38, p52 IgG. V dropped 0 bases and J dropped 6; count of bases not matched to a gene: 3. This CDR3 region has 15 residues. Germline V gives CDR1 SGHNT, CDR2 YYREEE (reference sequence). Material for sequencing was memory CD4+ T cells from blood. V and J are TRBV5-4 and TRBJ2-5; TRBD2 matches 12 bases. The source is an adult in good health and CMV-seronegative. The DNA of the CDR3 is TGTGCCAGCAGCTTGGCGACTAGCGGGAGAAAGACCCAGTACTTC. Residues: CASSLATSGRKTQYF.